This T cell receptor (beta chain) emerged from a study of blood T cell repertoires in COVID-19. V was shortened by 4 bases and J by 7 bases, with 20 bases between the two germline ends. The CDR3 runs 16 residues. Germline loops: CDR1 SGHRS, CDR2 YFSETQ. TCRdb's copy holds only in-frame clones and misses some; the assay was immunoSEQ multiplex PCR. Altogether some 180,000 clones are present, 90% being singletons, with the ten largest covering approximately 0.48%. Sequenced input: peripheral blood. The TCR was taken from a man over 45 with acute or convalescent COVID-19. V is TRBV5-1 and J is TRBJ2-2, with D tentatively TRBD2 (6 bases). The CDR3 coding sequence is TGCGCCAGCAGCCCCCTTGGAGCGGGTTTCAGCGGGGAGCTGTTTTTT. Its protein is CASSPLGAGFSGELFF.